This TCR beta chain emerged from a study of shared clonotypes between healthy human individuals. Clones were read by immunoSEQ multiplex PCR, and TCRdb kept only the in-frame ones, dropping some. Found here are 450,000 to 500,000 clones, over 70% of them singletons; the top ten hold more than 9.5%. This CDR3 has 15 amino acids. Germline loops: CDR1 ENHRY, CDR2 SYGVKD. V was pared by 1 base and J by 5 bases, with 4 bases of the junction left unmatched. Sequences were obtained from PBMCs. This clonotype originated in a woman in her thirties or forties in good health. Some clones in this sample may be carry-over from other donors' samples. This chain uses TRBV10-3 with TRBJ2-1, with 8 bases fitting TRBD2. Written as DNA, the CDR3 is TGTGCCATCAGTGAGTTGCCGGGAGGGGACAATGAGCAGTTCTTC. Translated, it gives CAISELPGGDNEQFF.